This TCR beta chain was documented in a study of cytomegalovirus exposure and HLA in healthy donors. With 1 base removed from V and 3 bases from J, the gap between germline ends came to 7 bases. Germline loops: CDR1 SGHTS, CDR2 YDEGEE. The CDR3 totals 14 residues. PCR used 60 Vbeta primers and 13 Jbeta primers. TCRdb's table, derived via immunoSEQ multiplex PCR, lists solely in-frame clones and lacks some. The sample carries around 150,000 clones, around 74% recorded once. Study-wide findings and caveats: More clonal expansion characterized HLA-associated TCR beta chains than equally common others in a later analysis.

In the case of this clone: Its specificity is unknown.

Sequenced input: PBMCs. The chain has TRBV5-8 and TRBJ1-4; D is unclear. The sequence came from a man between 50 and 59 years old in good health and CMV-seropositive. The CDR3 nucleotides read TGTGCCAGCAGCTTGTGGGGAGCTAATGAAAAACTGTTTTTT. It is translated as CASSLWGANEKLFF.